The 18 T cell receptor beta chains below all came from one sample that was sequenced in a study of a mutant IDH1 vaccine in newly diagnosed glioma. For these receptors, no antigen is known. Sample time point: week 47, end of study. Every vaccination contained 300 ug of the mutant IDH1 20-mer peptide and was paired with topical imiquimod. Sequencing used immunoSEQ multiplex PCR; TCRdb keeps in-frame clones, though not all of them. The table records some 87,000 clones, roughly 77% of them present only once. The sequenced sample was PBMCs, obtained from a glioma patient whose treatment included an IDH1 peptide vaccine. Every receptor here comes from a man in his forties with glioma.

CDR3 amino acids: CASSTGTSGRAYEQYF. CDR3 in DNA: TGTGCCAGCAGCACCGGCACTAGCGGGAGGGCCTACGAGCAGTACTTC. This sequence joins TRBV28 and TRBJ2-7, with 13 bases fitting TRBD2. The CDR3 consists of 16 residues. Per the germline V gene, CDR1 is MDHEN and CDR2 is SYDVKM. J was trimmed by 2 bases and V by 6 bases; bases with no gene match: 7.

Only one count was recorded for this clone. CDR3: CAWRAGPSYGYTF. CDR3 bases: TGTGCCTGGAGGGCCGGGCCAAGCTATGGCTACACCTTC. V is TRBV30 and J is TRBJ1-2; D gene uncertain. The germline V gene has CDR1 GTSNPN and CDR2 SVGIG (reference sequence). The CDR3 extends over 13 amino acids. The V end lost 3 bases, the J end lost 4 bases, and 12 bases lay between the germline ends.

The gene calls are TRBV9 and TRBJ2-1, with D tentatively TRBD2 (6 bases). The germline V gene encodes CDR1 SGDLS and CDR2 YYNGEE. V was clipped by 0 bases and J by 9 bases, with 16 bases between them. The CDR3 totals 15 residues. CDR3: CASSVAGGAIGEQFF. The CDR3 DNA is TGTGCCAGCAGCGTAGCTGGCGGGGCTATTGGTGAGCAGTTCTTC.

This chain links TRBV6-4 with TRBJ2-3, with 11 bases that match TRBD1. The trim removed 5 bases at V and 4 bases at J, leaving 2 bases unmatched. CDR3 length: 14 residues. Germline values: CDR1 MRHNA, CDR2 SNTAGT. The CDR3 sequence is CASSRDRGADTQYF. For the CDR3, the DNA is TGTGCCAGCAGTCGGGACAGGGGGGCAGATACGCAGTATTTT.

CDR3 in amino acids: CASSFGRGRTDTQYF. The CDR3 DNA reads as TGTGCCAGCAGCTTCGGCAGGGGCCGCACAGATACGCAGTATTTT. The chain couples TRBV7-2 to TRBJ2-3, with D maybe TRBD1 (6 bases). V dropped 3 bases and J dropped 1 base, with 11 bases sitting between them. The CDR3 spans 15 residues. Germline values: CDR1 SGHTA, CDR2 FQGNSA. The variable domain in full, completed from reference TRBV7-2 and TRBJ2-3, reads GAGVSQSPSNKVTEKGKDVELRCDPISGHTALYWYRQSLGQGLEFLIYFQGNSAPDKSGLPSDRFSAERTGGSVSTLTIQRTQQEDSAVYLCASSFGRGRTDTQYFGPGTRLTVL.

CDR3 amino acids: CASSQDWAGGAETQYF. The CDR3 nucleotides read TGCGCCAGCAGCCAAGATTGGGCGGGAGGGGCAGAGACCCAGTACTTC. J is TRBJ2-5 and V is TRBV4-3; 9 bases agree with TRBD2. This CDR3 is built from 16 residues. The J segment lost 4 bases and the V segment lost 0 bases, leaving 6 bases of the junction unmatched. Germline V gives CDR1 LGHNA, CDR2 YSLEER.

V is TRBV7-9 and J is TRBJ2-3; the match to TRBD2 covers 16 bases. In germline, CDR1 is SEHNR, CDR2 FQNEAQ (reference sequence). CDR3 length: 17 residues. With V trimmed by 5 bases and J by 4 bases, 6 bases remained unmatched. Here the CDR3 DNA reads TGTGCCAGCAGCGTGGGACTAGCGGGGGGGGCCCCAGATACGCAGTATTTT. Amino acids: CASSVGLAGGAPDTQYF.

There are a few counts of this clone. The chain links TRBV7-8 to TRBJ1-4; TRBD1 aligns across 7 bases. The length of the CDR3 is 16 residues. The germline gives CDR1 SGHVS, CDR2 FQNEAQ. V dropped 2 bases and J dropped 8; count of bases not matched to a gene: 11. CDR3 region: CASSLTHRGRGEKLFF. The DNA for the CDR3 is TGTGCCAGCAGCTTAACGCACAGGGGAAGGGGAGAAAAACTGTTTTTT.

CDR3 DNA sequence: TGTGCCAGCAGCCAAGTACTAGCGGGGGGCTACCAAGAGACCCAGTACTTC. Amino acids: CASSQVLAGGYQETQYF. This chain connects TRBV4-2 to TRBJ2-5; 12 bases align to TRBD2. Trimming took 1 base from V and 0 from J; bases not matched to a gene: 3. The CDR3 totals 17 residues. Germline V CDR1 and CDR2: LGHNA, YNFKEQ.

This clone was counted a few times. This chain uses TRBV19 with TRBJ2-3, with 10 bases aligning to TRBD2. Germline V CDR1 and CDR2: LNHDA, SQIVND (reference sequence). This CDR3 comprises 17 residues. J gave up 0 bases and V 10 bases, and 13 bases lay outside the gene matches. The CDR3 coding sequence is TGTGCCACAGGGGATACGGCTAGCGGGAGTAGCACAGATACGCAGTATTTT. Amino acid sequence: CATGDTASGSSTDTQYF.

This rearrangement joins TRBV5-4 to TRBJ2-5; 12 nucleotides agree with TRBD2. There are 15 residues in the CDR3. Germline assignment: CDR1 SGHNT and CDR2 YYREEE (reference sequence). The junction had 4 bases not matched to a gene; V was cut back by 4 bases and J by 3 bases. The CDR3 is CASSARLAGEETQYF. CDR3 nucleotide sequence: TGTGCCAGCAGCGCGAGACTAGCGGGGGAAGAGACCCAGTACTTC.

In its sample, this clone was seen a few times. The V call is TRBV30, the J call TRBJ2-1; 12 bases are a match to TRBD2. The V and J ends lost 5 bases and 7 bases, in that order; junction bases with no gene match: 3. CDR3 length: 13 residues. CDR1 is GTSNPN and CDR2 is SVGIG in the germline V gene (reference sequence). The CDR3 DNA sequence: TGTGCCTGGCGACTAGCGGGAGTGAATGAGCAGTTCTTC. Amino acids: CAWRLAGVNEQFF.

The rearrangement links TRBV19 to TRBJ2-2, with 8 positions matching TRBD1. The CDR3 length is 15 residues. The germline V gene encodes CDR1 LNHDA and CDR2 SQIVND (reference sequence). Losses at the gene ends were 2 bases for V and 3 bases for J; bases not matched to a gene: 2. Written as DNA, the CDR3 is TGTGCCAGTAGTATACAGGGGGCCCACACCGGGGAGCTGTTTTTT. It codes for CASSIQGAHTGELFF.

J is TRBJ2-7 and V is TRBV5-4, with 9 nucleotides matching TRBD2. CDR1 and CDR2 (germline): SGHNT, YYREEE (reference sequence). The CDR3 spans 15 residues. Trimming at V came to 9 bases and at J to 7 bases, leaving 17 bases not matched to a gene. This CDR3 is CATHTGGRALGEQYF. CDR3 DNA sequence: TGTGCCACCCATACGGGCGGGAGGGCCCTAGGGGAGCAGTACTTC.

With regard to this clone: Germline and junction disagree at one end, which may indicate a read error. The rearrangement uses TRBV7-7 and TRBJ2-5; 7 bases align to TRBD1. This CDR3 is 14 amino acids long. The germline V gene has CDR1 SSHAT and CDR2 FNYEAQ (reference sequence). CDR3 protein: CASSLRTGQETQYF. The CDR3 DNA reads TGTGCTAGCAGCCTGCGGACAGGTCAAGAGACCCAGTACTTC.

The CDR3 nucleotides are TGTGCCAGCAGCCTAACAGGGGCTGGGGCCAACGTCCTGACTTTC. Amino acid sequence: CASSLTGAGANVLTF. The rearrangement links TRBV6-1 to TRBJ2-6; TRBD1 matches 7 bases. Germline CDR1 and CDR2: MNHNS and SASEGT. The V and J ends lost 6 bases and 2 bases, in that order; junction bases with no gene match: 4. This CDR3 has 15 amino acids.

In DNA, the CDR3 is TGTGCCTGGGACCGGGAATTTGGCCAGCCCCAGCATTTT. Its translation: CAWDREFGQPQHF. The chain has TRBV30 and TRBJ1-5; D call uncertain. The CDR3 covers 13 residues. Trimming pared 5 bases from V and 7 bases from J, leaving 15 bases between. Germline V gives CDR1 GTSNPN, CDR2 SVGIG (reference sequence). Full variable domain (remainder filled in from reference TRBV30 and TRBJ1-5): SQTIHQWPATLVQPVGSPLSLECTVEGTSNPNLYWYRQAAGRGLQLLFYSVGIGQISSEVPQNLSASRPQDRQFILSSKKLLLSDSGFYLCAWDREFGQPQHFGDGTRLSIL.

The chain employs TRBV6-6 and TRBJ1-1, with D uncertain. The V end lost 6 bases, the J end lost 11 bases, and 10 bases lay between the germline ends. The length of the CDR3 is 10 residues. In germline, CDR1 is MNHNY, CDR2 SVGAGI (reference sequence). CDR3 in amino acids: CASSRTGAFF. DNA for the CDR3: TGTGCCAGCAGCCGGACGGGGGCTTTCTTT.